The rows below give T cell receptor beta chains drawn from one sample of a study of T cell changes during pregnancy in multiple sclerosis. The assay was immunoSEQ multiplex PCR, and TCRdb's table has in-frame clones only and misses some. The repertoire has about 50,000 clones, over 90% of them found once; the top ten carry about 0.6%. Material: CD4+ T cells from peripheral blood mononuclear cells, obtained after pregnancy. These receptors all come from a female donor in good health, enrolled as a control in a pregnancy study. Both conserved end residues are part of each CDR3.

CDR3 protein: CASSDELGVAKNIQYF
J gene: TRBJ2-4
V gene: TRBV11-2

CDR3 protein: CASSLSGGAWDTQYF
J gene: TRBJ2-3
V gene: TRBV7-6

CDR3 protein: CASGPTGETQYF
J gene: TRBJ2-5
V gene: TRBV5-1

CDR3 protein: CATSREWQGAHGNTIYF
J gene: TRBJ1-3
V gene: TRBV15

CDR3 protein: CASSEALYGQPQHF
J gene: TRBJ1-5
V gene: TRBV6-1

CDR3 protein: CASSESPGGYNEQFF
J gene: TRBJ2-1
V gene: TRBV6-1

CDR3 protein: CASSVAGGGASTDTQYF
J gene: TRBJ2-3
V gene: TRBV9

CDR3 protein: CASSYRLAGGYNEQFF
J gene: TRBJ2-1
V gene: TRBV5-6

CDR3 protein: CASSSDRLLTEAFF
J gene: TRBJ1-1
V gene: TRBV7-9

CDR3 protein: CASSSPGSGMETQYF
J gene: TRBJ2-5
V gene: TRBV28